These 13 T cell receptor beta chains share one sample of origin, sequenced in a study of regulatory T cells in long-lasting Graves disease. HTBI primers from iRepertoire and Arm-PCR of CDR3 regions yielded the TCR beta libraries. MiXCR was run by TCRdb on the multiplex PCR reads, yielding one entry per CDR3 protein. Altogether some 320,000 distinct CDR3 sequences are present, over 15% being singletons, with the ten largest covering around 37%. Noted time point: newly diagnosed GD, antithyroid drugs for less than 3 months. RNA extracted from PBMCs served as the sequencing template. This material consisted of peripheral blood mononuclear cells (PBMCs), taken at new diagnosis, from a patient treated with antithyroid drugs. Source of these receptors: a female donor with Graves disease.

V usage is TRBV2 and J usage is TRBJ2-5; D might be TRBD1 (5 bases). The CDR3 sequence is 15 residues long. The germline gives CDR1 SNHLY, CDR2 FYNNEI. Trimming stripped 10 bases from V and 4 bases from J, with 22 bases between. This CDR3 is CAISLGQGGIETQYF. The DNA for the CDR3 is TGTGCCATCAGCCTGGGGCAGGGTGGTATAGAGACCCAGTACTTC.

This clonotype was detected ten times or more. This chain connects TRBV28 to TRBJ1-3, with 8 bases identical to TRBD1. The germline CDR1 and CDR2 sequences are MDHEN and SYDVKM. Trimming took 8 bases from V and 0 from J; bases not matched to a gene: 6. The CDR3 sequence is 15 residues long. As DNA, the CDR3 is TGTGCCAGCGGGACAGGAACGATCTCTGGAAACACCATATATTTT. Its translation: CASGTGTISGNTIYF.

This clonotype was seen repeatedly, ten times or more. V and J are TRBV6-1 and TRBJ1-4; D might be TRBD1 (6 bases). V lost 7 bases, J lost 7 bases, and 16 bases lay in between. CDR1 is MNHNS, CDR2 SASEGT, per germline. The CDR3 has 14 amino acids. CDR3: CASTNGGASEKLFF. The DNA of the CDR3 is TGTGCCAGCACCAACGGGGGGGCGAGTGAAAAACTGTTTTTT.

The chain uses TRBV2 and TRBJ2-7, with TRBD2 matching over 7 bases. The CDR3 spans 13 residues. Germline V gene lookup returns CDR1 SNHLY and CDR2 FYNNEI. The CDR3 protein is CASRPTSTYERYV. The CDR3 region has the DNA TGTGCCAGCAGACCGACTAGCACCTACGAGCGGTACGTC.

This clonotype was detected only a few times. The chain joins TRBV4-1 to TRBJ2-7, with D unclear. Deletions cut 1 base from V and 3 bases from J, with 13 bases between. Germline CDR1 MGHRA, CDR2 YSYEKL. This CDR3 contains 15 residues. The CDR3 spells CASSQGGGPLYEQYF. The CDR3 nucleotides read TGCGCCAGCAGCCAAGGGGGTGGCCCTCTCTACGAGCAGTACTTC.

CDR3 sequence reads: CATSRDYFRQGGPQETQYF. The CDR3 DNA reads as TGTGCCACCAGCAGAGATTATTTTCGGCAGGGAGGGCCTCAAGAGACCCAGTACTTC. J is TRBJ2-5 and V is TRBV15; TRBD2 matches 7 bases. Germline values: CDR1 LNHNV, CDR2 YYDKDF (reference sequence). The CDR3 loop spans 19 amino acids. Unmatched junction bases numbered 15, after V lost 0 bases and J lost 2 bases.

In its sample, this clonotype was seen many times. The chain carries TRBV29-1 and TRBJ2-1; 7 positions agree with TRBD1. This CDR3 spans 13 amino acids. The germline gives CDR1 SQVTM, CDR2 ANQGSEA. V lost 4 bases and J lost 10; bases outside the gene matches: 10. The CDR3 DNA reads TGCAGCGTTGCCCTGGGACAGCTCACAGAGCAGTTCTTC. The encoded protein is CSVALGQLTEQFF.

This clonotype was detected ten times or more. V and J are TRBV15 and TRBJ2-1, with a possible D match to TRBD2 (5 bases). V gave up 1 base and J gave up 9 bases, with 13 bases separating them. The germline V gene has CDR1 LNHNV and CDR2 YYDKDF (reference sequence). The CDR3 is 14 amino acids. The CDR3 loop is CATSRVSHAGEQFF. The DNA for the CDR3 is TGTGCCACCAGCAGAGTATCTCACGCGGGTGAGCAGTTCTTC. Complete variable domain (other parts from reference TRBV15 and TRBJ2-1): DAMVIQNPRYQVTQFGKPVTLSCSQTLNHNVMYWYQQKSSQAPKLLFHYYDKDFNNEADTPDNFQSRRPNTSFCFLDIRSPGLGDTAMYLCATSRVSHAGEQFFGPGTRLTVL.

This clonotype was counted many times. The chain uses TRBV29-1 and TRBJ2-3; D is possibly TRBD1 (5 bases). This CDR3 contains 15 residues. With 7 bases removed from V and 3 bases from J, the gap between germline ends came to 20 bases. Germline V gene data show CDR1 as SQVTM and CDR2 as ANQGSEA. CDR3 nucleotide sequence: TGCAGCGCCACCGCCTGGAGCCCAGGGACAGATACGCAGTATTTT. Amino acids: CSATAWSPGTDTQYF.

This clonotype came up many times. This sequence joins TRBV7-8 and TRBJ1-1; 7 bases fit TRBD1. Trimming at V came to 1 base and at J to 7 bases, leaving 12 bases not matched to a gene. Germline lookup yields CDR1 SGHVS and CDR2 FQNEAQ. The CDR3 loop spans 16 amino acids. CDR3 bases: TGTGCCAGCAGCTTAGGCCGGGACAGTGGCGGGAATGAAGCTTTCTTT. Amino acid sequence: CASSLGRDSGGNEAFF.

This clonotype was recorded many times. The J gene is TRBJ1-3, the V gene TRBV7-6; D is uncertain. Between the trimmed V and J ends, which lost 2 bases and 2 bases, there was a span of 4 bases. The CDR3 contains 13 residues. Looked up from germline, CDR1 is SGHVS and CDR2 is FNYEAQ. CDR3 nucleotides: TGTGCCAGCAGCTTAACGGCTGGAAACACCATATATTTT. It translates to CASSLTAGNTIYF.

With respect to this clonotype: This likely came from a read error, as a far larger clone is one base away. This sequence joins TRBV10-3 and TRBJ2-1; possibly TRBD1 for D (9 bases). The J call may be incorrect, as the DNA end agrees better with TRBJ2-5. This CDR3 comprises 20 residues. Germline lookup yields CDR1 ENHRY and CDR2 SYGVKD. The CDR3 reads CAIRTGLAGQGAPAGVTQYF. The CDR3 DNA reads TGTGCCATCCGAACCGGGTTAGCGGGACAGGGAGCGCCAGCCGGGGTGACCCAGTACTTC.

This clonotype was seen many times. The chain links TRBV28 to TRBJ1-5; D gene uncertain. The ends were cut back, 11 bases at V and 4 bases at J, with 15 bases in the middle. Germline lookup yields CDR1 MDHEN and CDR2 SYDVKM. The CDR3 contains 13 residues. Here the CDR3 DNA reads TGTGCCGGGCGCGTGGGGTTAAATCAGCCCCAGCATTTT. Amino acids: CAGRVGLNQPQHF.